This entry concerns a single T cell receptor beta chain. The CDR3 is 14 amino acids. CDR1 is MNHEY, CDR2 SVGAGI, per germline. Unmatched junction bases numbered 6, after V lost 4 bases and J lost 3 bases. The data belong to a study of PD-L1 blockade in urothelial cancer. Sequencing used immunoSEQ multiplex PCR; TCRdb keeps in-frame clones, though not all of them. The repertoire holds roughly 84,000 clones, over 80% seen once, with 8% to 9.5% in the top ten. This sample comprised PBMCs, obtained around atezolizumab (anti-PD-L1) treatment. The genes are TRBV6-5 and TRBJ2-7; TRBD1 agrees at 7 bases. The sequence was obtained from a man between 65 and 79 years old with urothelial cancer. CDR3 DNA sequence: TGTGCCAGCAGTTTTGGGACAGAAAACTACGAGCAGTACTTC. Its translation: CASSFGTENYEQYF.